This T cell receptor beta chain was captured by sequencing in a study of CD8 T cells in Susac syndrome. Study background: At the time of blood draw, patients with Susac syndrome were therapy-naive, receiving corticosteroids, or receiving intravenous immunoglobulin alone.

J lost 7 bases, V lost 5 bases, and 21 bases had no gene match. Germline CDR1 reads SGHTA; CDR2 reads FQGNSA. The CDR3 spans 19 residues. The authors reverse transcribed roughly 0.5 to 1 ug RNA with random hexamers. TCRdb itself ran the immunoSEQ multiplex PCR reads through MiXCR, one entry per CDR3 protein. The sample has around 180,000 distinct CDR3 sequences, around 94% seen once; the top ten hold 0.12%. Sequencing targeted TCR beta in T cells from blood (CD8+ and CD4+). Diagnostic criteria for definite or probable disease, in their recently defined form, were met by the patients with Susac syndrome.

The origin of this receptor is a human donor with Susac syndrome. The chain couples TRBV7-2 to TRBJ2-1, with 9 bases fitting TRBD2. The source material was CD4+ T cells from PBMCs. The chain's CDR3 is CASSPPAGGGATAGNEQFF. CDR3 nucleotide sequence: TGTGCCAGCAGCCCCCCGGCCGGCGGGGGGGCTACTGCGGGTAATGAGCAGTTCTTC.